This T cell receptor (beta chain) stems from a study of blood T cell repertoires in COVID-19. Overall study context: The origin of the acute and convalescent COVID-19 samples was the United States, Italy and Spain.

In the original workflow: Nucleated cell counts were estimated from reference gene primer amplification. Libraries were prepared by immunoSEQ multiplex PCR; TCRdb keeps only in-frame clonotypes and omits some of them. D and trimming come from the DNA, and the V and J calls and clone size come from that table. The sample lists 280,000 or so clones; roughly 85% were seen once. Germline V lookup: CDR1 MDHEN, CDR2 SYDVKM. V lost 5 bases to trimming and J lost 2 bases; unmatched junction nucleotides: 4. This CDR3 is built from 14 residues. The rearrangement links TRBV28 to TRBJ2-3; TRBD1 matches at 7 bases. The source material was peripheral blood. This sequence originates from a woman in her fifties or sixties who had recovered from COVID-19. The CDR3 region has the DNA TGTGCCAGCAGTCCGGGGACAGTCACAGATACGCAGTATTTT. Encoded protein: CASSPGTVTDTQYF.